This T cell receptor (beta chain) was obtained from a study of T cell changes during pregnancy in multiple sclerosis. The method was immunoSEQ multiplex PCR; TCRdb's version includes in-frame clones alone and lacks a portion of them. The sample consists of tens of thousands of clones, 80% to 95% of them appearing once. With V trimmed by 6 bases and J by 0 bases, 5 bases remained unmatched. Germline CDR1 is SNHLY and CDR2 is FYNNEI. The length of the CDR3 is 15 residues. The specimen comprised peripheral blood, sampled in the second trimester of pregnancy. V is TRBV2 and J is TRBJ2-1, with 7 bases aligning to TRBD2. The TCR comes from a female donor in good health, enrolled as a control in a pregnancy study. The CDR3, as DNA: TGTGCCAGCAGACGGGGCGGGAGCTCCTACAATGAGCAGTTCTTC. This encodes CASRRGGSSYNEQFF. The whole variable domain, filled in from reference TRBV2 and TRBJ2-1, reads EPEVTQTPSHQVTQMGQEVILRCVPISNHLYFYWYRQILGQKVEFLVSFYNNEISEKSEIFDDQFSVERPDGSNFTLKIRSTKLEDSAMYFCASRRGGSSYNEQFFGPGTRLTVL.